This entry features one T cell receptor (beta chain) sequence. None of the donors, who were healthy HIV-negative adults, had recently had acute infections or vaccinations. The unsorted samples took tens of millions of PBMCs to get genomic DNA. These data are taken from a study of shared clonotypes between healthy human individuals. This CDR3 is 14 amino acids long. Per the germline V gene, CDR1 is SEHNR and CDR2 is FQNEAQ (reference sequence). V dropped 8 bases and J dropped 5; count of bases not matched to a gene: 7. Original handling: Filtering differed since immunoSEQ provided only junctions, with no quality scores. The protocol was immunoSEQ multiplex PCR, while the TCRdb copy is restricted to in-frame clones and leaves out a portion. That table is the source of V, J and clone size, and D and trimming were worked out from the DNA. The repertoire consists of about 470,000 clones, with roughly 77% occurring once and the leading ten covering less than 15%.

This chain uses TRBV7-9 with TRBJ2-1; 9 positions match TRBD2. What was sequenced was PBMCs. The clonotype originates from a middle-aged woman in good health. Some clones in this sample may be carry-over from other donors' samples. The CDR3 sequence is CASGQPSGNNEQFF. The CDR3 DNA reads TGTGCCAGCGGCCAGCCTAGCGGGAACAATGAGCAGTTCTTC.